This TCR beta chain derives from a study of lymphopenia after photon versus proton radiotherapy. General observations from the study: In patients who died, overall survival fell as post-nadir TCR diversity dropped more. Authors raise, but do not show, better survival with proton therapy. After lymphocyte nadir, photon-treated repertoires showed oligoclonal expansion, especially CD8+ Temra.

Sequencing used immunoSEQ multiplex PCR; TCRdb keeps in-frame clones, though not all of them. The table has around 66,000 clones, around 87% seen once. This clone has a single count. Its antigen is not known. Trimming shortened V by 3 bases and J by 2 bases, and 22 bases separated the two germline ends. Germline V CDR1 and CDR2: SEHNR, FQNEAQ (reference sequence). The CDR3 spans 18 residues. This chain uses TRBV7-9 with TRBJ2-5; D possibly corresponds to TRBD1 (5 bases). The sample was peripheral blood, taken from a patient treated with photon-based radiotherapy. The sequence came from a man in his forties with gastric cancer. The CDR3 is CASSFSPLGQGGQETQYF. The DNA of the CDR3 is TGTGCCAGCAGCTTTTCCCCCCTCGGGCAGGGTGGTCAAGAGACCCAGTACTTC.